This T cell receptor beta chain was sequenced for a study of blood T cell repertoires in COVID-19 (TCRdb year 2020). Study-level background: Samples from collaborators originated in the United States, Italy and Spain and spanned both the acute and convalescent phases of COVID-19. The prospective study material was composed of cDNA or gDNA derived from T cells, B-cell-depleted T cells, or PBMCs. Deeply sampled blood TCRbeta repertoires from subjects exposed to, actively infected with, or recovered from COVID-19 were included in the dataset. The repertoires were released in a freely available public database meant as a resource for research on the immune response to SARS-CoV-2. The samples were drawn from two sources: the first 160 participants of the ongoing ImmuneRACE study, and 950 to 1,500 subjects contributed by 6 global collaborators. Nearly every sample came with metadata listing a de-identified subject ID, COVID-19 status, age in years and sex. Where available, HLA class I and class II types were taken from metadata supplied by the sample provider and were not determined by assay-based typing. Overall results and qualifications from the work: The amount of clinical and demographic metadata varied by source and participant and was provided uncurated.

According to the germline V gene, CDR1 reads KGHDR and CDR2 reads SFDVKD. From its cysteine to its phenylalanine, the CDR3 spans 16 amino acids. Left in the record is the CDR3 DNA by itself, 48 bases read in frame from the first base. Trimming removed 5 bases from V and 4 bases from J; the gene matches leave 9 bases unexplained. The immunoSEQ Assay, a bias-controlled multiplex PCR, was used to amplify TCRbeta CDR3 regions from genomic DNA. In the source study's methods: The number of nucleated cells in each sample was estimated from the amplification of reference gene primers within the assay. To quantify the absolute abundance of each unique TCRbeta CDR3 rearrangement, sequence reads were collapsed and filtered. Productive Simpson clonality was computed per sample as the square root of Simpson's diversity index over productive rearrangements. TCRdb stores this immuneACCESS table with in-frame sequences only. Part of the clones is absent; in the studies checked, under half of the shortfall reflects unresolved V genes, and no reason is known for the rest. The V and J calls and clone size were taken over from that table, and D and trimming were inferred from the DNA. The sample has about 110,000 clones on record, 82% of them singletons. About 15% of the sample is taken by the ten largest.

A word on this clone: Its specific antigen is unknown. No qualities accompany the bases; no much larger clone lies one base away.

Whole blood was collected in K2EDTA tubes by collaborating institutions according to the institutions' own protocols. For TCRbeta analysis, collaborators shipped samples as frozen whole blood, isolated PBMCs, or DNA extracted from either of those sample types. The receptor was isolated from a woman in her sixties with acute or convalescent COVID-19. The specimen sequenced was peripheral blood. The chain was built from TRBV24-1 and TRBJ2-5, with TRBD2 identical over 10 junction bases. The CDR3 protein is CATSASLAGVGETQYF. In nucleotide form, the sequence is TGTGCCACCAGTGCCTCCCTAGCGGGGGTGGGAGAGACCCAGTACTTC.